Presented here are 8 T cell receptor beta chains from one specimen sequenced in a study of blood T cell repertoires in COVID-19. Profiling relied on immunoSEQ multiplex PCR, and the TCRdb table lists in-frame clones only, not all of them. This table holds 150,000 to 200,000 clones, roughly 84% found once. Material: PBMCs or T cells enriched from blood (not recorded which). The receptor set was obtained from a man aged 40-55 years who had recovered from COVID-19.

This chain joins TRBV6-2 or TRBV6-3 and TRBJ1-5, with 7 nucleotides matching TRBD1. Germline V gives CDR1 MNHEY, CDR2 SVGEGT. The CDR3 contains 14 residues. V was clipped by 6 bases and J by 7 bases; unmatched bases: 9. The CDR3 reads CASRPRTGLQPQHF. The DNA for the CDR3 is TGTGCCAGCAGACCTCGGACAGGTTTGCAGCCCCAGCATTTT.

This sequence joins TRBV27 and TRBJ2-7; TRBD1 aligns across 9 bases. CDR3 size: 15 residues. V gave up 2 bases and J gave up 2 bases; unmatched junction bases: 4. CDR1 and CDR2 from the germline V gene are MNHEY and SMNVEV (reference sequence). CDR3 sequence: CASSLKTGGAYEQYF. As DNA, the CDR3 is TGTGCCAGCAGTTTAAAAACAGGGGGCGCCTACGAGCAGTACTTC.

CDR3 amino acids: CAWSVTGGRETQYF. The CDR3 bases are TGTGCCTGGAGTGTGACGGGGGGAAGAGAGACCCAGTACTTC. The chain couples TRBV30 to TRBJ2-5; 7 bases match TRBD2. The V gene's germline CDR1 is GTSNPN and CDR2 SVGIG (reference sequence). The CDR3 has 14 residues. Trimming cost V 0 bases and J 4 bases; bases outside gene matches: 5.

Points on this clone: Other DNA sequences from this sample encode an identical CDR3 as well. This chain uses TRBV28 with TRBJ1-6, with 8 bases matching TRBD1. Unmatched junction bases numbered 3, after V lost 5 bases and J lost 3 bases. This CDR3 comprises 15 residues. Germline V gives CDR1 MDHEN, CDR2 SYDVKM. CDR3 nucleotide sequence: TGTGCCAGCAGTCTAACAGGGGGCTATAATTCACCCCTCCACTTT. Its protein product is CASSLTGGYNSPLHF.

The chain uses TRBV28 and TRBJ1-3; D not certain. Per germline, CDR1 MDHEN and CDR2 SYDVKM. V was clipped by 3 bases and J by 4 bases, with 13 bases between them. The CDR3 runs 15 residues. The CDR3 DNA reads TGTGCCAGCAGTTTTCGGCCGGGAGGGGGAAACACCATATATTTT. Its translation is CASSFRPGGGNTIYF.

The V and J genes are TRBV9 and TRBJ1-1; D remains unclear. CDR1 is SGDLS, CDR2 YYNGEE, per germline. The CDR3 contains 15 residues. The germline V and J ends were trimmed by 3 bases and 3 bases, with 15 bases remaining between them. This CDR3 is CASSDRAAPYTEAFF. The CDR3 nucleotides read TGTGCCAGCAGCGATCGAGCGGCCCCGTACACTGAAGCTTTCTTT.

This clone came up many times. The chain uses TRBV7-8 and TRBJ1-2; D is unclear. V was cut by 5 bases and J by 5 bases, with 18 bases left in between. The CDR3 is 15 amino acids. Germline V gives CDR1 SGHVS, CDR2 FQNEAQ. CDR3 protein: CASSLLVVSQYGYTF. DNA for the CDR3: TGTGCCAGCAGCCTACTGGTGGTTAGCCAATATGGCTACACCTTC.

The chain carries TRBV11-2 and TRBJ2-5; 8 bases align to TRBD1. V lost 4 bases, J lost 0 bases, and 7 bases stayed unmatched. The V gene's germline CDR1 is SGHAT and CDR2 FQNNGV. This CDR3 comprises 16 residues. The CDR3 sequence: CASSSTQGADQETQYF. As DNA, the CDR3 is TGTGCCAGCAGCTCCACCCAGGGGGCAGACCAAGAGACCCAGTACTTC.